The 16 T cell receptor gamma chains in this list originate from one sample, sequenced in a study of gamma-delta chains in newborns, infants, children. TCRdb re-analyzed the reads via CATT. This repertoire includes roughly 48 gamma-chain clones. Sequenced here: blood, sampled at baseline. The origin of the receptors is a child who received the measles vaccine. This table probably holds off-target reads from a library built for another chain.

V usage is TRGV2 and J usage is TRGJ1 or TRGJ2. This CDR3 comprises 14 residues. J gave up 2 bases and V 0 bases, and 4 bases lay outside the gene matches. Looked up from germline, CDR1 is EGSNGY and CDR2 is YDSYNSKV. CDR3 DNA sequence: TGTGCCACCTGGGACGGGTTTTATTATTATAAGAAACTCTTT. Protein: CATWDGFYYYKKLF.

To note about this clone: Because the CDR3's place on the DNA is in doubt, the DNA is left out and the CDR3 is given as listed by TCRdb. No J gene was called, and the V gene is TRGV9. The CDR3 is made up of 28 amino acids, end residues included. Germline V gives CDR1 GITISATS, CDR2 ISYDGTV (reference sequence). The chain's CDR3 is CACDTMAYWGTPPWDTRQMFFGTGIKLF.

Concerning this clone itself: It is unclear where the CDR3 begins or ends on the DNA, so no DNA is shown, and the CDR3 is as TCRdb lists it. This chain's CDR3 is CACDRLGDSSWDTRQMFFGTGIKLF. No J gene was called, and the V gene is TRGV9. The CDR3 is 25 residues long, ends included. CDR1 is GITISATS, CDR2 ISYDGTV, per germline (reference sequence).

Regarding this clone: The DNA is omitted, as the CDR3 cannot be located on it reliably, and the CDR3 follows TCRdb's listing. No J gene was named, though the V gene is TRGV9. 24 amino acids form the CDR3, both terminal residues included. Germline V gene lookup returns CDR1 GITISATS and CDR2 ISYDGTV (reference sequence). CDR3 residues: CACEYWGISWDTRQMFFGTGIKLF.

On this clone: One end of the junction fails to match germline, which may point to a read error. The V call is TRGV2, the J call TRGJ1 or TRGJ2. Germline V gene sequence: CDR1 EGSNGY, CDR2 YDSYNSKV. This CDR3 comprises 16 residues. CDR3 sequence reads: CATWNGHRKSYYKKLF. The DNA of the CDR3 is TGTGCCACCTGGAACGGGCACCGTAAGTCTTATTATAAGAAACTCTTT.

The chain combines TRGV9 with TRGJ1 or TRGJ2. The germline V gene has CDR1 GITISATS and CDR2 ISYDGTV (reference sequence). J was trimmed by 3 bases and V by 3 bases; bases with no gene match: 2. CDR3 length: 12 residues. CDR3 in amino acids: CALWETYYKKLF. CDR3 bases: TGTGCCTTGTGGGAGACTTATTATAAGAAACTCTTT.

The V gene is TRGV9; the J gene was not called. Germline V gene sequence: CDR1 GITISATS, CDR2 ISYDGTV (reference sequence). This CDR3 spans 17 amino acids. CDR3 nucleotide sequence: TGTGCCTGTGACCCCGTAGGGGTAATAACTAAGTCAGCACAACTCTTCTTT. It encodes CACDPVGVITKSAQLFF.

This chain joins TRGV5 and TRGJ1 or TRGJ2. The trim removed 3 bases at V and 5 bases at J, leaving 19 bases unmatched. The germline gives CDR1 VINAFY, CDR2 YDVSNSKD. The CDR3 has 17 residues. The CDR3 spells CATWDVNFFKEDYKKLF. The CDR3 DNA reads as TGTGCCACCTGGGACGTTAATTTTTTTAAGGAGGATTATAAGAAACTCTTT.

In the case of this clone: The DNA is omitted, as the CDR3 cannot be located on it reliably, and the CDR3 follows TCRdb's listing. The J gene was not called, though the V gene is TRGV9. CDR1 is GITISATS, CDR2 ISYDGTV, per germline (reference sequence). The CDR3 region is 23 residues in length, termini included. The CDR3 spells CACDTVGGPDTRQMFFGTGIKLF.

A remark on this clone: The DNA is omitted, as the CDR3 cannot be located on it reliably, and the CDR3 follows TCRdb's listing. The V gene is listed as TRGV9; no J gene was called. The CDR3 region is 26 residues in length, termini included. CDR1 and CDR2 from the germline V gene are GITISATS and ISYDGTV (reference sequence). CDR3 region: CACDTAGGLNSWDTRQMFFGTGIKLF.

Remarks on this clone: The DNA is left out, because the CDR3 cannot be placed on it with certainty; the CDR3 is given as TCRdb lists it. The V gene was identified as TRGV9, while no J gene was called. Germline V gene sequence: CDR1 GITISATS, CDR2 ISYDGTV (reference sequence). The CDR3 totals 23 residues, both ends included. The CDR3 loop is CACDTWGIWDTRQMFFGTGIKLF.

Of note for this clone: The DNA is left out, because the CDR3 cannot be placed on it with certainty; the CDR3 is given as TCRdb lists it. V gene TRGV9 was called; the J gene was not. Germline V CDR1 and CDR2: GITISATS, ISYDGTV (reference sequence). Termini included, the CDR3 measures 25 amino acids. CDR3 region: CACDTAAPGSWDTRQMFFGTGIKLF.

On this clone: Because the CDR3's place on the DNA is in doubt, the DNA is left out and the CDR3 is given as listed by TCRdb. The J segment was not called; the V segment is TRGV9. Germline-derived CDR1 and CDR2 are GITISATS and ISYDGTV (reference sequence). The CDR3 spans 25 amino acids, including both terminal residues. CDR3: CACGLLGDTSWDTRQMFFGTGIKLF.

Comment on this clone: The DNA is left out, because the CDR3 cannot be placed on it with certainty; the CDR3 is given as TCRdb lists it. The V gene call is TRGV9, and the J gene call is absent. Germline V gene data show CDR1 as GITISATS and CDR2 as ISYDGTV (reference sequence). The CDR3 region is 25 residues in length, termini included. The CDR3 is CACDTVGDTSWDTRQMFFGTGIKLF.

Regarding this clone: The junction departs from the called germline gene at one end, perhaps through a read error. The chain has TRGV2 and TRGJ1 or TRGJ2. CDR1 is EGSNGY and CDR2 is YDSYNSKV in the germline V gene. The CDR3 has 14 residues. CDR3 sequence reads: CATWDGPNHYKKLF. The CDR3 DNA reads as TGTGCCACCTGGGACGGGCCCAATCATTATAAGAAGCTCTTT.

For this clone: Additional DNA sequences in this sample encode the identical CDR3. No call exists for the J gene, whereas the V gene is TRGV9. Germline CDR1 GITISATS, CDR2 ISYDGTV (reference sequence). This CDR3 contains 19 residues. CDR3 loop: CALPPSYRGIRPGAAQLFF. CDR3 in DNA: TGTGCCTTACCGCCTTCCTATCGGGGGATACGCCCAGGGGCAGCACAACTCTTCTTT.